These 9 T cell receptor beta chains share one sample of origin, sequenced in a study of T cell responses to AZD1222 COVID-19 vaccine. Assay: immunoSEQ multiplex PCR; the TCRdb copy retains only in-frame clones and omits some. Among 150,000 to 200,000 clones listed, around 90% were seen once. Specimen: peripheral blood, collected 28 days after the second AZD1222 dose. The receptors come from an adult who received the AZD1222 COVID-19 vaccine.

In DNA form, the CDR3 reads TGTGCCACAAGGGGAGGGGGGGCCGATACGCAGTATTTT. It encodes CATRGGGADTQYF. The V and J genes are TRBV6-5 and TRBJ2-3; D perhaps matches TRBD2 (7 bases). Trimming shortened V by 10 bases and J by 6 bases, and 17 bases separated the two germline ends. This CDR3 is built from 13 residues. Germline CDR1 reads MNHEY; CDR2 reads SVGAGI.

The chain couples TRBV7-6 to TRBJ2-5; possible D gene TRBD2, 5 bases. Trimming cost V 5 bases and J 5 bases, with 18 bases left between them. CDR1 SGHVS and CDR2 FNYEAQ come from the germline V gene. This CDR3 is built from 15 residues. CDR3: CASSRGSRDGETQYF. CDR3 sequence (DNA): TGTGCCAGCAGCCGAGGGTCTCGGGATGGGGAGACCCAGTACTTC.

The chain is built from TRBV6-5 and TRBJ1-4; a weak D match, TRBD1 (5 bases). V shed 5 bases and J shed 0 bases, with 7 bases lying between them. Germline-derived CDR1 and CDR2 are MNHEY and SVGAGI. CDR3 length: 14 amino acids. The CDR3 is CASSPTATNEKLFF. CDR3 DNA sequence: TGTGCCAGCAGTCCGACAGCAACTAATGAAAAACTGTTTTTT.

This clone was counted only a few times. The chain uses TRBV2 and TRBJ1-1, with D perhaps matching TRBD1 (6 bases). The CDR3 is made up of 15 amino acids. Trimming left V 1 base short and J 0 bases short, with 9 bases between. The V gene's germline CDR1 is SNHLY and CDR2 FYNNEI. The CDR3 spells CASSEVGQMNTEAFF. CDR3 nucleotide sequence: TGTGCCAGCAGTGAAGTCGGACAGATGAACACTGAAGCTTTCTTT.

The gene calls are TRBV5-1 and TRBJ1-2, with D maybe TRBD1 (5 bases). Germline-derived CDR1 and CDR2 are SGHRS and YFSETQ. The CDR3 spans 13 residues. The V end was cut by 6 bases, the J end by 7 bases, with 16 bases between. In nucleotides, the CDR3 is TGCGCCAGCACTATATATGGGGGATTTGGCTACACCTTC. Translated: CASTIYGGFGYTF.

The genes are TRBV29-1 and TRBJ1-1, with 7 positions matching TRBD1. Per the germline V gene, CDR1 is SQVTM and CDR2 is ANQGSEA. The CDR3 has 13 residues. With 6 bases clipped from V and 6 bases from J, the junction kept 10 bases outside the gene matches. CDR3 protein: CSVGQVLLPEAFF. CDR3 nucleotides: TGCAGCGTCGGACAGGTCTTATTGCCTGAAGCTTTCTTT.

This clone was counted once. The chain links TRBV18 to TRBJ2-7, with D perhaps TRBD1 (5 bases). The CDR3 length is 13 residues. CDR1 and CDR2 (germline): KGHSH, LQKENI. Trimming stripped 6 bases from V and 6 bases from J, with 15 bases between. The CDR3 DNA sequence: TGTGCCAGCTCCGAATCCACAGGTTCCGAGCAGTACTTC. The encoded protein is CASSESTGSEQYF.

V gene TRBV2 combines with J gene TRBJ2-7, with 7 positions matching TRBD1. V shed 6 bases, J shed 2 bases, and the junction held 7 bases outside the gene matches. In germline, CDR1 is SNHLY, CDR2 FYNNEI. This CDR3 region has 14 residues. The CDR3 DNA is TGTGCCAGCAGGTGGGACAGCCTAACCTACGAGCAGTACTTC. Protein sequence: CASRWDSLTYEQYF.

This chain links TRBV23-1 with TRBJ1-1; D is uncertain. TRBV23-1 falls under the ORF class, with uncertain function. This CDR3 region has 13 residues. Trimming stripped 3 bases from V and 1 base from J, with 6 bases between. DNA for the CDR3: TGCGCCAGCAGTCATCAGGAGAACACTGAAGCTTTCTTT. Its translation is CASSHQENTEAFF.